The 12 T cell receptor beta chains given below trace back to one sample, sequenced in a study of cytomegalovirus exposure and HLA in healthy donors. Repertoires were generated with immunoSEQ multiplex PCR, while TCRdb's copy carries only in-frame clones and drops some. The table has fewer than 350,000 clones, 88% seen once; the top ten hold approximately 0.9%. Sequenced input: PBMCs. The source is a woman younger than 35 in good health and CMV-seronegative.

V is TRBV2 and J is TRBJ2-5; TRBD1 matches at 9 bases. The CDR3 runs 14 residues. V lost 6 bases and J lost 1; bases outside the gene matches: 3. The germline gives CDR1 SNHLY, CDR2 FYNNEI. CDR3 protein: CASRGTGFQETQYF. Written as DNA, the CDR3 is TGTGCCAGCAGGGGGACAGGGTTCCAAGAGACCCAGTACTTC. Together with reference TRBV2 and TRBJ2-5, the CDR3 gives the full variable domain: EPEVTQTPSHQVTQMGQEVILRCVPISNHLYFYWYRQILGQKVEFLVSFYNNEISEKSEIFDDQFSVERPDGSNFTLKIRSTKLEDSAMYFCASRGTGFQETQYFGPGTRLLVL.

The chain carries TRBV27 and TRBJ2-2; 9 nucleotides agree with TRBD2. Unmatched junction bases numbered 15, after V lost 10 bases and J lost 6 bases. Germline V CDR1 and CDR2: MNHEY, SMNVEV (reference sequence). This CDR3 contains 16 residues. The CDR3 is CATQTLAGTTAGELFF. The DNA for the CDR3 is TGTGCCACACAAACGCTAGCGGGGACTACCGCCGGGGAGCTGTTTTTT.

The rearrangement joins TRBV29-1 to TRBJ2-1, with D perhaps TRBD2 (5 bases). Germline CDR1 reads SQVTM; CDR2 reads ANQGSEA. The CDR3 length is 16 residues. Deletions cut 8 bases from V and 4 bases from J, with 24 bases between. The CDR3 sequence is CSHLGSLARQYNEQFF. The DNA for the CDR3 is TGCAGCCATTTAGGGTCCCTAGCAAGGCAGTACAATGAGCAGTTCTTC.

J is TRBJ2-1 and V is TRBV7-7, with 8 bases that match TRBD1. V gave up 2 bases and J gave up 3 bases; unmatched junction bases: 3. The germline gives CDR1 SSHAT, CDR2 FNYEAQ (reference sequence). This CDR3 has 15 residues. The CDR3 region is CASSLSTGGYNEQFF. The CDR3 nucleotides are TGTGCCAGCAGCTTATCTACAGGGGGCTACAATGAGCAGTTCTTC.

The chain carries TRBV27 and TRBJ2-3; D perhaps matches TRBD1 (5 bases). The CDR3 runs to 14 residues. CDR1 is MNHEY, CDR2 SMNVEV, per germline (reference sequence). V lost 5 bases and J 6 bases, leaving 15 bases between the germline ends. CDR3 in DNA: TGTGCCAGCAGTGGAGTTGACAGAATGGATACGCAGTATTTT. Amino acids: CASSGVDRMDTQYF.

The chain employs TRBV27 and TRBJ2-7; 9 bases are a match to TRBD1. CDR3 length equals 14 residues. Looked up from germline, CDR1 is MNHEY and CDR2 is SMNVEV (reference sequence). After removal of 3 bases from V and 2 bases from J, the junction contained 2 bases not matched to a gene. The CDR3 spells CASSLGQGAYEQYF. The CDR3 DNA reads as TGTGCCAGCAGTTTGGGACAGGGAGCCTACGAGCAGTACTTC.

J is TRBJ2-1 and V is TRBV5-4, with a possible D match to TRBD1 (5 bases). The CDR3 is 14 residues long. Trimming shortened V by 4 bases and J by 7 bases, and 15 bases separated the two germline ends. Germline V gene sequence: CDR1 SGHNT, CDR2 YYREEE (reference sequence). In DNA, the CDR3 is TGTGCCAGCAGCCCCCTCTGGGGCGTGAATGAGCAGTTCTTC. This encodes CASSPLWGVNEQFF.

This chain uses TRBV6-6 with TRBJ2-3; D may be TRBD1 (7 bases). Germline-derived CDR1 and CDR2 are MNHNY and SVGAGI (reference sequence). Trimming removed 8 bases from V and 2 bases from J, with 20 bases in between. The CDR3 length is 16 residues. Here the CDR3 DNA reads TGTGCCAGCTTAGACAGGGAGGCCACCCTCACAGATACGCAGTATTTT. This codes for CASLDREATLTDTQYF.

This clone appeared once. J is TRBJ2-7 and V is TRBV7-6, with TRBD2 identical over 9 bases. Germline CDR1 SGHVS, CDR2 FNYEAQ. The CDR3 has 20 residues. V trimming: 3 bases; J trimming: 6 bases; junction bases outside the gene matches: 24. CDR3 sequence: CASSLVIGGMAGGATGEQYF. CDR3 DNA sequence: TGTGCCAGCAGCTTGGTAATCGGGGGGATGGCGGGAGGGGCCACCGGCGAGCAGTACTTC.

The J gene is TRBJ2-2, the V gene TRBV6-5; 11 positions agree with TRBD2. This CDR3 region has 15 residues. The V segment lost 6 bases and the J segment 6 bases; nucleotides outside the gene matches: 6. Per germline, CDR1 MNHEY and CDR2 SVGAGI. The CDR3 DNA reads TGTGCCAGCAGCGGGCTAGCGGGGGGACCCGGGGAGCTGTTTTTT. The encoded protein is CASSGLAGGPGELFF.

The V call is TRBV27, the J call TRBJ1-6; D perhaps matches TRBD1 (6 bases). Trimming left V 5 bases short and J 10 bases short, with 18 bases between. CDR1 MNHEY and CDR2 SMNVEV come from the germline V gene (reference sequence). This CDR3 comprises 15 residues. CDR3 bases: TGTGCCAGCAGTCGCCAGGCAGGGGCGGAATCACCCCTCCACTTT. It codes for CASSRQAGAESPLHF.

Note on this clone: Other DNA sequences within the sample encode an identical CDR3. This rearrangement joins TRBV28 to TRBJ2-1, with no clear D. The CDR3 spans 14 residues. Trimming pared 3 bases from V and 4 bases from J, leaving 10 bases between. Germline V gives CDR1 MDHEN, CDR2 SYDVKM. The CDR3 loop reads CASSFLGLYNEQFF. CDR3 sequence (DNA): TGTGCCAGCAGTTTCTTGGGCCTTTACAATGAGCAGTTCTTC.